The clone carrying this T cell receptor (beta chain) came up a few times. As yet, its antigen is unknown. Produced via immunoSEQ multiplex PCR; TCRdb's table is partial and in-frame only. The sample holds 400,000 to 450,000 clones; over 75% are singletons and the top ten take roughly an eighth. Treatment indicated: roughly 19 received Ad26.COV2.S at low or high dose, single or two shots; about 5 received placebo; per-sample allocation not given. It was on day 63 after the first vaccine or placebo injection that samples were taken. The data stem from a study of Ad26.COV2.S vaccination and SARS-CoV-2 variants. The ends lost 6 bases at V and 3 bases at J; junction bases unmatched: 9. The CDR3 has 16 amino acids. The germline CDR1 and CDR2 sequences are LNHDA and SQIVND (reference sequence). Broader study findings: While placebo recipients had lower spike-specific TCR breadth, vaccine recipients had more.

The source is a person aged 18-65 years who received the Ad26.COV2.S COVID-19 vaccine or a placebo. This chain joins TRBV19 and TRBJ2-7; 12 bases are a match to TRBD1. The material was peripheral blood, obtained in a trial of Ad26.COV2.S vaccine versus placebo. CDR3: CASSRDRGRLFYEQYF. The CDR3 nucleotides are TGTGCCAGTAGCCGGGACAGGGGGCGCCTCTTCTACGAGCAGTACTTC. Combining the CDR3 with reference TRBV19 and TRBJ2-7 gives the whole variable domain DGGITQSPKYLFRKEGQNVTLSCEQNLNHDAMYWYRQDPGQGLRLIYYSQIVNDFQKGDIAEGYSVSREKKESFPLTVTSAQKNPTAFYLCASSRDRGRLFYEQYFGPGTRLTVT.